The clone carrying this T cell receptor beta chain was picked up a small number of times. Its target is unknown. All donors were healthy Caucasians. Using its own MiXCR run on the 5' RACE reads, TCRdb lists one record per CDR3 protein. The sample has 600,000 to 850,000 distinct CDR3 sequences, about 20% seen once. The record originates from a study of identical twins. The ends lost 3 bases at V and 0 bases at J; junction bases unmatched: 5. The CDR3 has 16 amino acids. The germline gives CDR1 SGHTS, CDR2 YDEGEE. Regarding the study as a whole: The presence of invariant MAIT and iNKT cells could partly confound analyses of zero-insertion sequences. A lower insertion count was a feature of abundant cord blood beta clonotypes, with no such feature in memory repertoires.

This same sample was also taken into another study, of T cells expressing NK-cell markers. That paper adds: A few donors' CD3+CD56-NKG2C+ cells were dominated by the same clonotypes.

The rearrangement joins TRBV5-8 to TRBJ2-2, with 7 bases identical to TRBD2. Sequenced material: PBMCs. The sequence came from a woman younger than 30 in good health. The CDR3 DNA is TGTGCCAGCAGCTCGACCGGGACTACGAACACCGGGGAGCTGTTTTTT. Amino acids: CASSSTGTTNTGELFF.